Each of the 10 T cell receptor beta chains below was sequenced from the same sample in a study of blood T cell repertoires in COVID-19 (dated by TCRdb to between 2020 and 2021). The receptor library was made with the immunoSEQ multiplex PCR assay. TCRdb stores this immuneACCESS table with in-frame sequences only. Part of the clones is absent; in the studies checked, under half of the shortfall reflects unresolved V genes, and no reason is known for the rest. Across this sample there are approximately 350,000 clones, with approximately 92% seen only once. Together, the top ten hold about 1% of the sample. The sample was PBMCs or T cells enriched from blood (not recorded which). The receptors were gathered from a man aged 18-30 years who had recovered from COVID-19.

The chain combines TRBV7-3 with TRBJ2-1, with TRBD2 matching over 11 bases. The CDR3 extends over 16 amino acids. The V segment lost 4 bases and the J segment 4 bases; nucleotides outside the gene matches: 6. Germline CDR1 is SGHTA and CDR2 is FQGTGA. CDR3 bases: TGTGCCAGCAGCTCAACCGGGACTAGCGGTTACAATGAGCAGTTCTTC. Protein product: CASSSTGTSGYNEQFF.

This rearrangement joins TRBV20-1 to TRBJ2-1; TRBD2 matches 10 bases. The CDR3 is made up of 14 amino acids. V was pared by 3 bases and J by 4 bases, with 3 bases of the junction left unmatched. Per germline, CDR1 DFQATT and CDR2 SNEGSKA (reference sequence). CDR3 region: CSASPTSGYNEQFF. CDR3 sequence (DNA): TGCAGTGCTAGTCCGACTAGCGGGTACAATGAGCAGTTCTTC.

The chain is built from TRBV2 and TRBJ1-2, with TRBD1 matching 11 bases. The V gene end was trimmed by 10 bases and the J gene end by 6 bases; junction bases not matched to a gene: 10. Germline V gene lookup returns CDR1 SNHLY and CDR2 FYNNEI. The CDR3 contains 14 residues. The DNA for the CDR3 is TGTGCCAACGGACAGGGGGCGCGTGGGAATGGCTACACCTTC. It codes for CANGQGARGNGYTF.

The chain joins TRBV12-3 or TRBV12-4 to TRBJ1-5; no clear D gene. The V end lost 7 bases, the J end lost 6 bases, and 13 bases lay between the germline ends. This CDR3 has 13 residues. The CDR3 loop reads CASKSGQGQPQHF. The CDR3 coding sequence is TGTGCCAGCAAATCAGGTCAAGGTCAGCCCCAGCATTTT.

The chain uses TRBV9 and TRBJ2-2; a weak D match, TRBD2 (6 bases). Germline CDR1 and CDR2: SGDLS and YYNGEE. The length of the CDR3 is 15 residues. The V and J ends lost 3 bases and 0 bases respectively, with 9 bases between them. CDR3 loop: CASSDGTSNTGELFF. The CDR3 region has the DNA TGTGCCAGCAGCGACGGGACTTCGAACACCGGGGAGCTGTTTTTT.

The rearrangement uses TRBV11-1 and TRBJ2-1; 8 bases are a match to TRBD1. V lost 4 bases and J lost 9; bases outside the gene matches: 11. CDR3 length: 15 amino acids. In germline, CDR1 is SGHAT, CDR2 FQDESV (reference sequence). In DNA, the CDR3 is TGTGCCAGCAGCTCCTTTACGGCAGGGGGCAGTGAGCAGTTCTTC. This translates into CASSSFTAGGSEQFF.

V usage is TRBV3-1 (or the pseudogene TRBV3-2) and J usage is TRBJ1-1, with TRBD1 matching 7 bases. The CDR3 consists of 14 residues. J was trimmed by 2 bases and V by 4 bases; bases with no gene match: 4. The germline V gene has CDR1 LGHDT and CDR2 YNNKEL (reference sequence). The CDR3 sequence: CASSPGGPNTEAFF. Here the CDR3 DNA reads TGTGCCAGCAGCCCAGGGGGGCCCAACACTGAAGCTTTCTTT.

The chain joins TRBV27 to TRBJ2-7; 8 nucleotides line up with TRBD2. Germline V CDR1 and CDR2: MNHEY, SMNVEV (reference sequence). The trim removed 4 bases at V and 5 bases at J, leaving 16 bases unmatched. The CDR3 extends over 17 amino acids. The CDR3 here is CASSSGGVRLGGHEQYF. Here the CDR3 DNA reads TGTGCCAGCAGTTCGGGAGGGGTGAGGCTAGGAGGTCACGAGCAGTACTTC.

V and J are TRBV7-9 and TRBJ1-2; TRBD1 aligns across 8 bases. V dropped 0 bases and J dropped 4; count of bases not matched to a gene: 7. Germline CDR1 reads SEHNR; CDR2 reads FQNEAQ (reference sequence). The CDR3 consists of 16 residues. The CDR3 bases are TGTGCCAGCAGCTTAGCGACAGGCCAGGGGGCCTATGGCTACACCTTC. Translation: CASSLATGQGAYGYTF.

The chain joins TRBV5-1 to TRBJ2-3; perhaps TRBD2 as D (5 bases). Trimming shortened V by 4 bases and J by 4 bases, and 7 bases separated the two germline ends. The germline gives CDR1 SGHRS, CDR2 YFSETQ. The CDR3 totals 12 residues. The CDR3 region has the DNA TGCGCCAGCAGCCCGGGGTCAGATACGCAGTATTTT. It codes for CASSPGSDTQYF.